This TCR beta chain came from a study of blood T cells in healthy people across ages (dated by TCRdb to about 2015). About the full investigation: Template switching captured roughly one uniquely barcoded TCR beta cDNA molecule per two T cells in model experiments. The donors were divided into four age groups: young (average approximately 15 years), middle-aged (around 41), aged (about 62) and long-lived (82). Two additional independent replicas of 1 million unique cDNA reads from the same blood draw were analyzed for two donors (one aged 18 to 30 and one aged 80 or older). To avoid experimental bias, donors of different ages were spread randomly across the sequencing lanes. Age-related changes in TCR beta repertoire diversity were measured in the study by deep sequencing normalized with unique cDNA molecular identifiers.

The CDR3 contains 13 residues, cysteine and phenylalanine counted. Only the CDR3 region is kept as DNA, spanning 39 bases read in frame from base 1. Ends trimmed: V by 7 bases, J by 6 bases; bases unmatched to a gene: 10. The CDR1 and CDR2 encoded by the germline V gene are SQVTM and ANQGSEA. The donors were around 39 Caucasian individuals from Russia, aged roughly 6 to 100 years, who were systemically healthy. Each donor gave ten milliliters of peripheral blood, drawn into EDTA-treated Vacutainer tubes. PBMCs were isolated by Ficoll-Paque density-gradient centrifugation, with at least 7 million obtained per sample. Total RNA was extracted from PBMCs with Trizol reagent, with at least 5 micrograms obtained per sample. For every donor, flow cytometry on a PBMC aliquot measured the percentage of naive CD45RAhigh/CD27high T cells. General findings and caveats noted by the study authors: Observed TCR beta diversity per million T cells fell roughly linearly with age, and a significant reduction was already apparent by age approximately 41. The long-lived group showed more naive CD4+ T cells, fewer expanded clones and increased TCR diversity than the aged group, suggesting age selection. Observed TCR beta diversity correlated strongly with the percentage of naive T cells measured by flow cytometry. Conclusive comparison of naive and antigen-experienced compartments was prevented by the profiling of bulk unsorted PBMCs. Donor CMV infection status was unknown, potentially confounding age-related changes in expanded clonotypes. Estimates of total diversity based on one million sequenced T cells were regarded as lower bounds and as underestimates.

This clonotype has at least ten counts. It lacks a known antigen. Base qualities are missing; no much larger clone stands one base away. The protocol used for the library was 5' RACE. The listed sequencing device is Illumina HiSeq 2500. A second roughly 7 to 12 cycle PCR used a sample-barcoded 5' primer and a J-beta primer mix. A unique molecular identifier was introduced onto each TCR beta cDNA molecule by a template-switch 5' adaptor carrying 12 random nucleotides. Each sample yielded at least 3 million CDR3-containing paired-end reads. First-strand cDNA synthesis was performed from all RNA using the Mint cDNA synthesis kit, with priming by a TRBC-specific oligonucleotide. After uracil-DNA glycosylase treatment, a first 18-cycle PCR used universal primers M1SS and BC2_uni_R on all cDNA. In the paper's pipeline: For normalization, 1 million high-quality reads, each with a distinct molecular identifier, were randomly selected from each sample. Reads sharing molecular identifiers were discarded rather than binned into consensus sequences. CDR3 identification, clonotype clustering and error correction used MiTCR with a Q25 quality threshold and the strictest error-elimination algorithm. A nonparametric unseen species model with Euler transformation was used to estimate a lower bound on total TCR beta diversity. TCRdb redid the processing of the public reads, applying fastp at Q25 and MiXCR, and retained in-frame beta chains. CDR3 protein duplicates are merged, each entry listing the most common genes and DNA. TCRdb's processing, not the authors' own work, is the source of the V and J calls. The sample table shows about 730,000 distinct CDR3 sequences, and more than 40% are seen once. The ten most abundant clones make up 20% to 25% of the sample.

This receptor chain uses TRBV29-1 and TRBJ2-5, with 8 bases in between that match TRBD1. Sequenced input: blood. The clonotype was recovered from a woman aged 55-69 years in good health. The CDR3 protein: CSALGQGKKTQYF. The sequenced DNA is TGCAGCGCCCTAGGACAGGGAAAGAAGACCCAGTACTTC. Supplemented by the reference TRBV29-1 and TRBJ2-5 proteins around the CDR3, the complete variable domain is SAVISQKPSRDICQRGTSLTIQCQVDSQVTMMFWYRQQPGQSLTLIATANQGSEATYESGFVIDKFPISRPNLTFSTLTVSNMSPEDSSIYLCSALGQGKKTQYFGPGTRLLVL.